The 17 T cell receptor beta chains below all came from one sample that was sequenced in a study of CD8 T cells in Susac syndrome. Random hexamers were used to reverse transcribe the RNA input (about 0.5 to 1 ug). MiXCR was run by TCRdb on the immunoSEQ multiplex PCR reads, yielding one entry per CDR3 protein. The sample holds 250,000 to 300,000 distinct CDR3 sequences, 70% to 90% seen once. The sequencing sample was made of CD8+ T cells from PBMCs. The receptors come from a human donor with multiple sclerosis.

The rearrangement joins TRBV28 to TRBJ2-3; TRBD2 matches at 11 bases. Looked up from germline, CDR1 is MDHEN and CDR2 is SYDVKM. The CDR3 totals 15 residues. The V and J ends lost 6 bases and 2 bases, in that order; junction bases with no gene match: 4. The CDR3 sequence is CASRPGLAVTDTQYF. The CDR3 DNA sequence: TGTGCCAGCAGACCGGGACTAGCGGTCACAGATACGCAGTATTTT.

The rearrangement uses TRBV4-1 and TRBJ2-7; 11 positions agree with TRBD2. V lost 0 bases to trimming and J lost 5 bases; unmatched junction nucleotides: 9. Germline V gene sequence: CDR1 MGHRA, CDR2 YSYEKL. The length of the CDR3 is 17 residues. The CDR3 nucleotides read TGCGCCAGCAGCCAAGATCTCTGGCCTAGCGGGAGGAACGAGCAGTACTTC. It is translated as CASSQDLWPSGRNEQYF.

This chain uses TRBV27 with TRBJ2-7; D remains ambiguous. Trimming stripped 2 bases from V and 0 bases from J, with 8 bases between. In germline, CDR1 is MNHEY, CDR2 SMNVEV (reference sequence). This CDR3 contains 14 residues. The chain's CDR3 is CASSLARSSYEQYF. The DNA for the CDR3 is TGTGCCAGCAGTTTAGCGAGGAGCTCCTACGAGCAGTACTTC.

The rearrangement uses TRBV28 and TRBJ2-7; 8 bases line up with TRBD2. Germline V gene sequence: CDR1 MDHEN, CDR2 SYDVKM. The CDR3 loop spans 14 amino acids. Germline trimming cut 3 bases from V and 7 bases from J; bases unmatched to any gene: 8. CDR3 bases: TGTGCCAGCAGTTTTACGGGAGGGCCGTGGGAGCAGTACTTC. It translates to CASSFTGGPWEQYF.

CDR3 loop: CASSYSNLLPMNTEAFF. The DNA for the CDR3 is TGTGCCAGCAGTTACTCGAATCTTCTGCCGATGAACACTGAAGCTTTCTTT. This chain joins TRBV6-5 and TRBJ1-1; D gene uncertain. This CDR3 contains 17 residues. Trimming took off 0 bases at V and 0 bases at J, with 14 bases between the two ends. Germline loops: CDR1 MNHEY, CDR2 SVGAGI.

This clonotype has a handful of counts. The J gene is TRBJ2-5, the V gene TRBV9; possible D gene TRBD1, 6 bases. Trimming took 1 base from V and 1 from J, leaving 11 bases between them. Germline CDR1 and CDR2: SGDLS and YYNGEE. The CDR3 is made up of 15 amino acids. The CDR3 coding sequence is TGTGCCAGCAGCGTACAGGGGAACCCCCAAGAGACCCAGTACTTC. Its translation is CASSVQGNPQETQYF.

V is TRBV28 and J is TRBJ2-5; no clear D gene. CDR1 is MDHEN and CDR2 is SYDVKM in the germline V gene. Between the trimmed V and J ends, which lost 3 bases and 0 bases, there was a span of 11 bases. The CDR3 loop spans 15 amino acids. The CDR3 DNA reads TGTGCCAGCAGTTTTGGTCGAACAAACCAAGAGACCCAGTACTTC. This translates into CASSFGRTNQETQYF.

This sequence joins TRBV4-3 and TRBJ2-2; possible D gene TRBD1, 5 bases. The CDR3 is 16 amino acids. V gave up 0 bases and J gave up 3 bases, with 11 bases separating them. Germline CDR1 is LGHNA and CDR2 is YSLEER. The CDR3 is CASSQDRGEYTGELFF. The CDR3 coding sequence is TGCGCCAGCAGCCAAGATAGGGGCGAGTACACCGGGGAGCTGTTTTTT.

The chain joins TRBV5-1 to TRBJ1-1, with a tentative D call TRBD1 (6 bases). In germline, CDR1 is SGHRS, CDR2 YFSETQ. The CDR3 consists of 15 residues. Trimming removed 0 bases from V and 7 bases from J, with 16 bases in between. Here the CDR3 DNA reads TGCGCCAGCAGCTTGGGAAGGGCAGGGGTGGATGAAGCTTTCTTT. This codes for CASSLGRAGVDEAFF.

CDR3 DNA sequence: TGCGCCAGCAGCTTGGAAGGGACAGGGTTTAAAACTGAAGCTTTCTTT. Translated, it gives CASSLEGTGFKTEAFF. The rearrangement joins TRBV5-1 to TRBJ1-1; the match to TRBD1 covers 9 bases. CDR3 length equals 16 residues. The V and J ends lost 0 bases and 5 bases, in that order; junction bases with no gene match: 8. From germline, CDR1 is SGHRS and CDR2 YFSETQ.

The chain joins TRBV5-6 to TRBJ2-1, with D possibly being TRBD1 (5 bases). Trimming removed 0 bases from V and 4 bases from J, with 11 bases in between. In germline, CDR1 is SGHDT, CDR2 YYEEEE. This CDR3 region has 15 residues. The CDR3 region is CASSLEGAQYNEQFF. CDR3 bases: TGTGCCAGCAGCTTGGAAGGGGCCCAATACAATGAGCAGTTCTTC.

The rearrangement joins TRBV13 to TRBJ2-7; D might be TRBD2 (5 bases). V shed 0 bases and J shed 2 bases, with 11 bases lying between them. This CDR3 has 15 amino acids. Germline assignment: CDR1 PRHDT and CDR2 FYEKMQ (reference sequence). In DNA, the CDR3 is TGTGCCAGCAGCTTAGGCAAACTAGTAACCTACGAGCAGTACTTC. Its translation: CASSLGKLVTYEQYF.

This clonotype appeared many times. The V and J genes are TRBV11-3 and TRBJ2-1; the D gene could be TRBD1 or TRBD2 (6 bases each). This CDR3 has 18 residues. V lost 1 base and J lost 4, with 20 bases in between. Per germline, CDR1 SGHNT and CDR2 YENEEA. CDR3 region: CASSLGVGGGPFYNEQFF. The CDR3 DNA reads as TGTGCCAGCAGCTTAGGCGTCGGAGGGGGACCGTTTTACAATGAGCAGTTCTTC.

The rearrangement links TRBV10-2 to TRBJ2-1; D perhaps matches TRBD2 (6 bases). Between the trimmed V and J ends, which lost 7 bases and 2 bases, there was a span of 18 bases. The CDR3 covers 16 residues. Germline-derived CDR1 and CDR2 are WSHSY and SAAADI. The CDR3 DNA reads as TGCGCCAGCACCACCGCCCCGGGACTCCCCTACAATGAGCAGTTCTTC. It translates to CASTTAPGLPYNEQFF.

The CDR3 sequence: CSASPSGRTTDTQYF. DNA of the CDR3: TGCAGTGCTAGCCCTAGCGGGAGGACTACAGATACGCAGTATTTT. The rearrangement uses TRBV20-1 and TRBJ2-3; TRBD2 agrees at 11 bases. This CDR3 contains 15 residues. J lost 3 bases, V lost 3 bases, and 5 bases had no gene match. CDR1 and CDR2 from the germline V gene are DFQATT and SNEGSKA (reference sequence).

CDR3 nucleotide sequence: TGTGCCAGCAGTTTAACTCGGGGTTCCTACAATGAGCAGTTCTTC. Its translation: CASSLTRGSYNEQFF. The rearrangement links TRBV28 to TRBJ2-1; D perhaps matches TRBD2 (5 bases). The CDR3 sequence is 15 residues long. Between the trimmed V and J ends, which lost 2 bases and 1 base, there was a span of 9 bases. From germline, CDR1 is MDHEN and CDR2 SYDVKM. Based on the CDR3 plus reference TRBV28 and TRBJ2-1, the full variable domain is DVKVTQSSRYLVKRTGEKVFLECVQDMDHENMFWYRQDPGLGLRLIYFSYDVKMKEKGDIPEGYSVSREKKERFSLILESASTNQTSMYLCASSLTRGSYNEQFFGPGTRLTVL.

The CDR3, as DNA: TGTGCCAGCAGTCTTAGCGGGGGGACCTACAATGAGCAGTTCTTC. It is translated as CASSLSGGTYNEQFF. This rearrangement joins TRBV27 to TRBJ2-1; 10 bases agree with TRBD2. CDR3 size: 15 residues. V lost 5 bases, J lost 2 bases, and 3 bases stayed unmatched. Germline V gene lookup returns CDR1 MNHEY and CDR2 SMNVEV (reference sequence).